This TCR beta chain was sequenced in a study of regulatory T cells in long-lasting Graves disease. Study observations and caveats: Persistent disease was characterized by preferential usage of TRBV28, TRBJ1-2 and TRBJ2-5.

Time point noted: newly diagnosed GD, antithyroid drugs for less than 3 months. Preparation of the TCR library used RNA extracted from PBMCs. To make TCR beta libraries, researchers used iRepertoire HTBI primers and Arm-PCR of CDR3 regions. TCRdb analysed the multiplex PCR reads with MiXCR anew, one entry per CDR3 protein. Of 550,000 or so distinct CDR3 sequences in the sample, about 12% were seen once. CDR3 length: 17 amino acids. The ends were cut back, 10 bases at V and 4 bases at J, with 23 bases in the middle. CDR1 and CDR2 from the germline V gene are SEHNR and FQNEAQ (reference sequence). This clonotype has just a few counts. Its antigen is not known. The same sample was also used in a study of T cells in Graves' hyperthyroidism and ophthalmopathy. As that report states: Diagnoses were established using clinical symptoms, serum thyroxine and TRAb, thyroid ultrasound and orbital computed tomography. First-round RT-PCR of the TCR CDR3 relied on the HTBI primer set.

This chain links TRBV7-9 with TRBJ2-6; D ambiguous. Sequenced here: peripheral blood mononuclear cells (PBMCs), sampled at new diagnosis, from a patient treated with antithyroid drugs. This TCR came from a woman aged 30 to 39 with Graves disease. For the CDR3, the DNA is TGTGCCACCTTGGAGTACCCGATGAGGTTCGGGGCCAACGTCCTGACTTTC. Its protein product is CATLEYPMRFGANVLTF.